The 18 T cell receptor beta chains in this list originate from one sample, sequenced in a study of T cells in Graves' hyperthyroidism and ophthalmopathy (dated by TCRdb to the late 2010s). Library preparation used multiplex PCR. TCRdb names Illumina HiSeq 2000 as the instrument used. TCR beta CDR3 regions were amplified from RNA transcripts. A first-round RT-PCR of the TCR CDR3 used the HTBI primer set with the Qiagen OneStep RT-PCR kit. TCRdb reprocessed the public reads (quality trimming at Q25 with fastp, clone calling with MiXCR) and kept in-frame beta chains. CDR3 protein duplicates are merged, each entry listing the most common genes and DNA. The sample table lists approximately 560,000 distinct CDR3 sequences, around 14% of them with a count of one. The ten top clones hold around 7.5% of the sample. Material for sequencing was blood. The receptors here all came from a woman in her twenties or thirties with Graves' hyperthyroidism.

This clonotype came up a few times. The chain has TRBV12-3 or TRBV12-4 and TRBJ1-3; unclear D gene. The CDR3 loop spans 13 amino acids. V was shortened by 7 bases and J by 3 bases, with 10 bases between the two germline ends. This CDR3 is CASNPLVGNTIYF. The CDR3 region has the DNA TGTGCCAGCAACCCCCTCGTTGGAAACACCATATATTTT.

This chain connects TRBV6-1 to TRBJ2-2, with 12 bases fitting TRBD2. V was pared by 6 bases and J by 5 bases, with 16 bases of the junction left unmatched. The length of the CDR3 is 19 residues. The germline V gene has CDR1 MNHNS and CDR2 SASEGT. CDR3 residues: CASSKLGLAGGPRTGELFF. As DNA, the CDR3 is TGTGCCAGCAGCAAGCTAGGTCTAGCGGGAGGGCCTAGGACCGGGGAGCTGTTTTTT.

The chain combines TRBV4-3 with TRBJ2-1, with 15 bases matching TRBD2. The CDR3 has 17 residues. Germline CDR1 reads LGHNA; CDR2 reads YSLEER. V lost 4 bases, J lost 4 bases, and 5 bases stayed unmatched. The CDR3: CASSRWGLAGGYNEQFF. CDR3 nucleotide sequence: TGCGCCAGCAGCCGGTGGGGACTAGCGGGAGGATACAATGAGCAGTTCTTC.

The chain combines TRBV30 with TRBJ2-2; 7 bases are a match to TRBD1. V trimming: 8 bases; J trimming: 1 base; junction bases outside the gene matches: 4. Germline loops: CDR1 GTSNPN, CDR2 SVGIG (reference sequence). This CDR3 is built from 13 residues. The CDR3 is CAQRDRNTGELFF. DNA for the CDR3: TGTGCCCAACGGGACAGGAACACCGGGGAGCTGTTTTTT.

The DNA for the CDR3 is TGTGCCATCAGTGACCGACGAGGAAATAGCGGGAGGGGCGCAGATACGCAGTATTTT. Its protein is CAISDRRGNSGRGADTQYF. This sequence joins TRBV10-3 and TRBJ2-3; 11 positions agree with TRBD2. V was pared by 3 bases and J by 4 bases, with 15 bases of the junction left unmatched. Per germline, CDR1 ENHRY and CDR2 SYGVKD. This CDR3 is 19 amino acids long.

About this clonotype itself: Being one base from a much bigger clone, this may be a read error. J is TRBJ2-2 and V is TRBV28; a possible D gene is TRBD2 (5 bases). The CDR3 consists of 13 residues. Germline CDR1 is MDHEN and CDR2 is SYDVKM. CDR3 in amino acids: CAGSGRNTGELFF. As DNA, the CDR3 is TGTGCCGGCAGCGGAAGGAACACCGGGGAGCTGTTTTTT.

The chain has TRBV4-2 and TRBJ2-7, with D tentatively TRBD2 (6 bases). V was shortened by 3 bases and J by 2 bases, with 11 bases between the two germline ends. CDR3 size: 14 residues. Germline-derived CDR1 and CDR2 are LGHNA and YNFKEQ. This CDR3 is CASSQPGAPYEQYF. CDR3 in DNA: TGTGCCAGCAGCCAGCCGGGAGCGCCCTACGAGCAGTACTTC.

This clonotype appeared many times. The chain is built from TRBV20-1 and TRBJ2-3; D gene uncertain. The germline V gene encodes CDR1 DFQATT and CDR2 SNEGSKA (reference sequence). The CDR3 has 13 residues. In DNA form, the CDR3 reads TGCAGCGCACCCTCGGTGGGCACAGATACGCAGTATTTT. Translating gives CSAPSVGTDTQYF.

This clonotype was observed many times. In DNA form, the CDR3 reads TGTGCCAGCTCACCTTCAACCGACGAGCAGTACTTC. Its translation is CASSPSTDEQYF. The chain joins TRBV18 to TRBJ2-7; unclear D gene. The V gene lost 3 bases and the J gene lost 5 bases, with 8 bases spanning the gap. From germline, CDR1 is KGHSH and CDR2 LQKENI. The CDR3 runs to 12 residues. Drawing the rest from reference TRBV18 and TRBJ2-7, the complete variable domain is NAGVMQNPRHLVRRRGQEARLRCSPMKGHSHVYWYRQLPEEGLKFMVYLQKENIIDESGMPKERFSAEFPKEGPSILRIQQVVRGDSAAYFCASSPSTDEQYFGPGTRLTVT.

To note about this clonotype: A much larger clone sits a single nucleotide away, making a read error possible. V and J are TRBV27 and TRBJ1-4; D is undetermined. CDR3 length: 15 amino acids. The germline gives CDR1 MNHEY, CDR2 SMNVEV (reference sequence). The DNA of the CDR3 is TGTGCCAGCAGTTTCAGGAGCGCAACTAATGAAAGACTGTTTTTT. It yields the protein CASSFRSATNERLFF.

This clonotype was seen only once. The genes are TRBV28 and TRBJ2-1, with 14 bases fitting TRBD2. CDR1 and CDR2 (germline): MDHEN, SYDVKM. CDR3 length equals 16 residues. J was trimmed by 7 bases and V by 0 bases; bases with no gene match: 2. As DNA, the CDR3 is TGTGCCAGCAGTTTATGGGGACTAGCGGGAGCGAATGAGCAGTTCTTC. It yields the protein CASSLWGLAGANEQFF.

This chain links TRBV6-2 or TRBV6-3 with TRBJ2-7, with a tentative D call TRBD1 (6 bases). The CDR3 is 14 amino acids. V was trimmed by 8 bases and J by 9 bases, leaving 23 bases between them. Germline loops: CDR1 MNHEY, CDR2 SVGEGT. The CDR3 DNA reads TGTGCCAGCGGGACAACGATCACGAAAACGGGGCAGTACTTC. Protein sequence: CASGTTITKTGQYF.

The table lists this clonotype with a few counts. The rearrangement links TRBV14 to TRBJ2-1, with 10 bases that match TRBD2. Germline values: CDR1 SGHDN, CDR2 FVKESK. The CDR3 totals 16 residues. V lost 6 bases, J lost 2 bases, and 7 bases stayed unmatched. The CDR3 bases are TGTGCCAGCAGTCCGATAGCGGGAGGAACCTACAATGAGCAGTTCTTC. It encodes CASSPIAGGTYNEQFF. Variable domain in full (rest from reference TRBV14 and TRBJ2-1): EAGVTQFPSHSVIEKGQTVTLRCDPISGHDNLYWYRRVMGKEIKFLLHFVKESKQDESGMPNNRFLAERTGGTYSTLKVQPAELEDSGVYFCASSPIAGGTYNEQFFGPGTRLTVL.

The sample holds one count of this clonotype. The rearrangement joins TRBV7-9 to TRBJ2-1; 9 bases are shared with TRBD2. The CDR3 sequence is 14 residues long. With V trimmed by 5 bases and J by 10 bases, 9 bases remained unmatched. Germline V gene data show CDR1 as SEHNR and CDR2 as FQNEAQ (reference sequence). The CDR3 sequence is CASSPASGAREQFF. In DNA form, the CDR3 reads TGTGCCAGCAGCCCAGCTAGCGGGGCAAGGGAGCAGTTCTTC.

This rearrangement joins TRBV10-1 to TRBJ2-1; possibly TRBD1 or TRBD2 for D (5 bases each). The CDR3 has 14 residues. V was clipped by 3 bases and J by 7 bases, with 13 bases between them. Germline V lookup: CDR1 WNHNN, CDR2 SYGVQD (reference sequence). The CDR3 sequence is CASSDFGTWNEQFF. CDR3 nucleotides: TGCGCCAGCAGTGATTTCGGGACCTGGAATGAGCAGTTCTTC.

The CDR3 DNA follows: TGTGCCAGCAGCCCGGGACTAGCGGGATTATCGGACGGGGAGCTGTTTTTT. It translates to CASSPGLAGLSDGELFF. The V call is TRBV4-2, the J call TRBJ2-2; 13 nucleotides align to TRBD2. This CDR3 has 17 residues. Germline V gives CDR1 LGHNA, CDR2 YNFKEQ. Unmatched junction bases numbered 9, after V lost 4 bases and J lost 7 bases.

This rearrangement joins TRBV20-1 to TRBJ2-7; no clear D. V lost 6 bases and J 2 bases, leaving 11 bases between the germline ends. Germline V gene data show CDR1 as DFQATT and CDR2 as SNEGSKA (reference sequence). The CDR3 contains 12 residues. In DNA form, the CDR3 reads TGCAGTGCCTTACAATCGACCTACGAGCAGTACTTC. It is translated as CSALQSTYEQYF.

In this sample, this clonotype turned up a few times. This chain uses TRBV10-3 with TRBJ1-1; 10 bases align to TRBD1. Germline assignment: CDR1 ENHRY and CDR2 SYGVKD. The J segment lost 11 bases and the V segment lost 4 bases, leaving 4 bases of the junction unmatched. There are 12 residues in the CDR3. DNA for the CDR3: TGTGCCATCAGTGGACAGGGGGCGCTTGCTTTCTTT. It translates to CAISGQGALAFF.